A selection of T cell receptor beta chains follows, all from one sample in a study of blood T cell repertoires in COVID-19. Some clones are missing from TCRdb's copy, which holds only in-frame ones; the method was immunoSEQ multiplex PCR. Of 200,000 to 250,000 clones in the sample, 70% to 90% were seen once. The sequencing input was peripheral blood. Receptors originate from a middle-aged man with acute or convalescent COVID-19. Each CDR3 is given without its conserved first and last residue. A D gene is named only where the DNA matches it firmly.

D gene,V gene,J gene,CDR3 protein
TRBD2,TRBV28,TRBJ2-3,ASSPFAGGSRTDTQY
TRBD1,TRBV30,TRBJ2-1,AWNPGQRTYNEQF
TRBD2,TRBV7-3,TRBJ2-2,ASSPMASSGGTGELF
.,TRBV5-1,TRBJ2-1,ASNVVGQGEQF
TRBD1,TRBV5-4,TRBJ1-6,ASSQRTGTDSPLH
.,TRBV5-1,TRBJ1-2,ASSANPGDGYT
TRBD2,TRBV5-4,TRBJ2-7,ASSSRVAGGPSSYEQY
.,TRBV11-2,TRBJ2-5,ASSFGETQY
.,TRBV3-1/TRBV3-2,TRBJ2-2,ASSPYRVNGELF
.,TRBV9,TRBJ1-6,ASSVTAAASPLH
.,TRBV5-6,TRBJ1-3,ASSLGLRSGNGNTIY
.,TRBV2,TRBJ1-4,ASSTGSNEKLF
.,TRBV20-1,TRBJ2-7,SASHAGGTYEQY
.,TRBV7-8,TRBJ1-1,ASSLEVWVTGKTEAF
.,TRBV6-5,TRBJ1-5,ASTDRGHQPQH
TRBD1,TRBV9,TRBJ2-5,ASSAWGQGETQY